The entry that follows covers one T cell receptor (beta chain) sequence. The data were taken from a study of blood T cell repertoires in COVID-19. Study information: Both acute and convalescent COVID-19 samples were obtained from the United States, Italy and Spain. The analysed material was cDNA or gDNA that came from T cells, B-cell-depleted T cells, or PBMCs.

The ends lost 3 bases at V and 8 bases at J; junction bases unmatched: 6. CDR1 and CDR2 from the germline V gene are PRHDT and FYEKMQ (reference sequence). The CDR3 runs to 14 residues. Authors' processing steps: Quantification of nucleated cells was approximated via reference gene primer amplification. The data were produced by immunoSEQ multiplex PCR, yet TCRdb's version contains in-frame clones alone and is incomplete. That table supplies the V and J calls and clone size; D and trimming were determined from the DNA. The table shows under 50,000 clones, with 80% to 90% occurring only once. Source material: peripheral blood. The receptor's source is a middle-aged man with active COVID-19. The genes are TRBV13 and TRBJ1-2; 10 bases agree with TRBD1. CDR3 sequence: CASSFWDRGRGYTF. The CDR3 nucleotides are TGTGCCAGCAGCTTTTGGGACAGGGGCCGGGGCTACACCTTC. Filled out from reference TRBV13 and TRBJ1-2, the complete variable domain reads AAGVIQSPRHLIKEKRETATLKCYPIPRHDTVYWYQQGPGQDPQFLISFYEKMQSDKGSIPDRFSAQQFSDYHSELNMSSLELGDSALYFCASSFWDRGRGYTFGSGTRLTVV.